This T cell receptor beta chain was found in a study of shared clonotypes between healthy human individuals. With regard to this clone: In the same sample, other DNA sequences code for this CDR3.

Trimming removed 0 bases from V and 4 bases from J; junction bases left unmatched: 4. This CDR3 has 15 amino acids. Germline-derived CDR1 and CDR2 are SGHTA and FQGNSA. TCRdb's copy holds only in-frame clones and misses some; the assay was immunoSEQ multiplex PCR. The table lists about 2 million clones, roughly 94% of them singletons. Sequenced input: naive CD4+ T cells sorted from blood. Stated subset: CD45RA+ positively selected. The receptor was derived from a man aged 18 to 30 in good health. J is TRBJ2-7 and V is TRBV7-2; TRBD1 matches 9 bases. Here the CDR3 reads CASSLASGTGYEQYF. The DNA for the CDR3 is TGTGCCAGCAGCTTAGCCTCCGGGACAGGGTACGAGCAGTACTTC.